The T cell receptor (beta chain) described here comes from a study of blood T cell repertoires in COVID-19 (dated by TCRdb to the early 2020s). A note on the overall study: Collaborator samples came from the United States, Italy and Spain and covered acute and convalescent phases of COVID-19. The material from the prospective study consisted of cDNA or gDNA derived from T cells, B-cell-depleted T cells, or PBMCs. Subjects who had been exposed to COVID-19, were actively infected with it, or had recovered from it provided the deeply sampled blood TCRbeta repertoires that made up the dataset. The repertoires were released in a freely available public database intended as a resource for research on the immune response to SARS-CoV-2. Samples came from the ongoing ImmuneRACE study (first 160 participants) plus 1,254 subjects from 6 global collaborators. The sample metadata nearly always contained a de-identified subject ID, COVID-19 status, age in years and sex. Where HLA class I and class II types were available, the types were taken from metadata supplied by the sample provider, not from assay-based typing. The study at large found these results: Clinical and demographic metadata were provided uncurated, with the amount varying by source and participant.

Including cysteine and phenylalanine, the CDR3 has 14 amino acids. This entry keeps only the CDR3 DNA: 42 bases, framed from base 1. CDR1 and CDR2 were assigned from the germline V gene as ENHRY and SYGVKD. V is cut by 7 bases and J by 2 bases, and the space between the germline ends is 12 bases. Each collaborating institution followed its own protocols to collect whole blood in K2EDTA tubes. For TCRbeta analysis, collaborators shipped samples as frozen whole blood, isolated PBMCs, or DNA extracted from either of those sample types. There are a few counts of this clone. Its antigen target is currently unknown. Base qualities were left out, and no much larger clone turns up one base away. TCRbeta CDR3 regions were amplified from genomic DNA using the immunoSEQ Assay, a bias-controlled multiplex PCR. The study's own analysis went as follows. The number of nucleated cells in each sample was estimated by amplification of reference gene primers within the assay. To quantify the absolute abundance of each unique TCRbeta CDR3 rearrangement, sequence reads were collapsed and filtered. For each sample, productive Simpson clonality was calculated by taking the square root of Simpson's diversity index across productive rearrangements. The immuneACCESS repertoire file appears here via TCRdb, limited to in-frame rearrangements. These files lack a portion of the clones; in checked studies, under half of the deficit traces to unresolved V genes, and the cause of the others is not known. The DNA gave D and trimming, while V, J and clone size come from that table. The sample yields some 48,000 clones; 75% to 95% were counted once. The ten largest clones take up 4.5% to 5.5% of the sample.

This TCR came from a man between 65 and 85 years old with acute or convalescent COVID-19. The sample comprised peripheral blood. The rearrangement joined TRBV10-3 to TRBJ2-1; TRBD1 could be the D gene, as 6 bases match. The DNA sequence is as follows: TGTGCCATCAAAGGGGGATGGGCCTACAATGAGCAGTTCTTC. It translates to CAIKGGWAYNEQFF.